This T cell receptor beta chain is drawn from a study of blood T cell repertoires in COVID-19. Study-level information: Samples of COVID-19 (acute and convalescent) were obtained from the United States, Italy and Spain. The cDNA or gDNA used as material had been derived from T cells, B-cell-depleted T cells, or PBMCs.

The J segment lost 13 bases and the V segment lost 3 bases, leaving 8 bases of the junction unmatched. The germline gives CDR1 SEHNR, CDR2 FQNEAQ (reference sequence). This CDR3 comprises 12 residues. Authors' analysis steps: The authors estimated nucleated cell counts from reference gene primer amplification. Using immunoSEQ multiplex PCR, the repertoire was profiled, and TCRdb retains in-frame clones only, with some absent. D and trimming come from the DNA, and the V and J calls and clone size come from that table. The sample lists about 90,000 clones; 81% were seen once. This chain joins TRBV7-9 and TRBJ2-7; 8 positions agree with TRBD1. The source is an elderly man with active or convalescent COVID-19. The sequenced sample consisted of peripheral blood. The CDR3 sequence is CASSLRDRLLYF. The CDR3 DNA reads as TGTGCCAGCAGCTTGCGGGACAGGCTTTTATACTTC.